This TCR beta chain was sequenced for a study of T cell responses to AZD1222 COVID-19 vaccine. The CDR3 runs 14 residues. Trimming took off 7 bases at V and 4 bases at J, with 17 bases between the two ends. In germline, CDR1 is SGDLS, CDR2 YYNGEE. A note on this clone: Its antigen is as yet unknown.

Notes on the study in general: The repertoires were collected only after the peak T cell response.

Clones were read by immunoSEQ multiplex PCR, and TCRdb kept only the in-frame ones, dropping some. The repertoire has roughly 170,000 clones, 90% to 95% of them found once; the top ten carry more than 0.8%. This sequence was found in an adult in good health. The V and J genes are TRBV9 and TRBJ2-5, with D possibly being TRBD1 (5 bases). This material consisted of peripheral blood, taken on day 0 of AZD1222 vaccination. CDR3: CASQRKPGSETQYF. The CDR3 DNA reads TGTGCCAGCCAGAGAAAACCAGGGTCAGAGACCCAGTACTTC.